These T cell receptor beta chains were read from a single sample in a study of cytomegalovirus exposure and HLA in healthy donors. The repertoire was sequenced with immunoSEQ multiplex PCR; TCRdb's copy has only in-frame clones and lacks some. The sample has about 300,000 clones; 86% are singletons. What was sequenced was PBMCs. The receptor source for this set is a man in his forties in good health and CMV-seropositive. CDR3s leave out the opening cysteine and the closing phenylalanine or tryptophan. Some rows have no size entry. The others give once, few or many, or a class for an expanded clone.

V: TRBV27; J: TRBJ2-7; size: .; CDR3: ASSLSRESYEQY
V: TRBV9; J: TRBJ2-2; size: .; CDR3: ASSVAGLNTGELF
V: TRBV7-2; J: TRBJ2-3; size: .; CDR3: ASSLSGSADTQY
V: TRBV10-3; J: TRBJ2-7; size: once; CDR3: AISEGQEGYEQY
V: TRBV5-1; J: TRBJ2-3; size: .; CDR3: ASRLLIAGGSQPASTDTQY
V: TRBV14; J: TRBJ2-7; size: .; CDR3: ASSQGTGYEQY
V: TRBV6-1; J: TRBJ1-1; size: few; CDR3: ASSEIQGGWAEAF
V: TRBV6-5; J: TRBJ1-2; size: .; CDR3: ASSSTLDRGLAT
V: TRBV7-8; J: TRBJ1-3; size: .; CDR3: ASSLGGAGDTIY
V: TRBV27; J: TRBJ2-5; size: .; CDR3: ASSFLGGEQY
V: TRBV2; J: TRBJ2-1; size: .; CDR3: ASSELPSGSSYNEQF
V: TRBV6-4; J: TRBJ1-2; size: .; CDR3: ASSDGRYGYT
V: TRBV6-6; J: TRBJ2-7; size: .; CDR3: ASSYPPGGSEYEQY
V: TRBV9; J: TRBJ2-1; size: .; CDR3: ASSVGLTGGNNEQF
V: TRBV11-2; J: TRBJ2-4; size: .; CDR3: ASSFATFKGVLAKNIQY
V: TRBV29-1; J: TRBJ2-1; size: once; CDR3: SVEASGTYNEQF
V: TRBV19; J: TRBJ2-7; size: .; CDR3: ASSITGANEQY
V: TRBV19; J: TRBJ1-1; size: .; CDR3: ASSPVSRNTEAF
V: TRBV27; J: TRBJ2-2; size: .; CDR3: ASSLTVSGELF
V: TRBV5-1; J: TRBJ2-7; size: many; CDR3: ASSSGLAGAEQY